This T cell receptor beta chain stems from a study of blood T cell repertoires in COVID-19. Study information: Specimens from acute and convalescent COVID-19 originated in the United States, Italy and Spain. The analysed material was cDNA or gDNA that came from T cells, B-cell-depleted T cells, or PBMCs.

This clone was observed a handful of times. Original processing methods: How many nucleated cells were present was estimated from reference gene primer amplification. The assay was immunoSEQ multiplex PCR, and TCRdb's table has in-frame clones only and misses some. D and trimming come from the DNA, and the V and J calls and clone size come from that table. Of 400,000 or so clones listed, roughly 90% were seen once; the top ten hold about 1.6%. The CDR3 has 16 amino acids. V shed 3 bases and J shed 1 base, with 18 bases lying between them. Germline CDR1 reads DFQATT; CDR2 reads SNEGSKA (reference sequence). It was during active infection that Seattle patients were enrolled and then longitudinally followed.

Sequenced: peripheral blood. This receptor was obtained from a woman between 40 and 50 years old with COVID-19, enrolled during active disease. This chain links TRBV20-1 with TRBJ1-2, with D possibly matching TRBD1 (6 bases). DNA for the CDR3: TGCAGTGCTAGTAAAGGTGGGGGGGCCTATAACTATGGCTACACCTTC. Protein: CSASKGGGAYNYGYTF.